The 3 T cell receptor beta chains below come from one sample, sequenced in a study of identical twins. TCRdb re-derived calls from the 5' RACE reads in MiXCR, one entry per CDR3 protein. The sample records some 440,000 distinct CDR3 sequences, roughly 24% being singletons. This same sample was also part of a study on T cells expressing NK-cell markers.

Sequencing was performed on CD4+ T cells sorted from blood. These receptors were taken from a woman between 18 and 29 years old in good health.

This clonotype was seen at least ten times. The chain recombines TRBV12-3 or TRBV12-4 with TRBJ2-1; D may be TRBD1 or TRBD2 (6 bases each). The ends were cut back, 6 bases at V and 7 bases at J, with 16 bases in the middle. This CDR3 is built from 14 residues. The CDR3 DNA reads TGTGCCAGCAGGCCCCAGGGGAGGTGGAATGAGCAGTTCTTC. It translates to CASRPQGRWNEQFF.

This clonotype showed up just a few times. The rearrangement links TRBV11-2 to TRBJ1-1; possibly TRBD1 for D (5 bases). The CDR3 is 14 amino acids. Trimming took 5 bases from V and 5 from J, leaving 15 bases between them. Germline-derived CDR1 and CDR2 are SGHAT and FQNNGV. As DNA, the CDR3 is TGTGCCAGCAGCCCGCAGGGTCTAGATACTGAAGCTTTCTTT. This codes for CASSPQGLDTEAFF.

The chain recombines TRBV6-5 with TRBJ2-5, with 9 bases aligning to TRBD1. The germline V gene has CDR1 MNHEY and CDR2 SVGAGI. V lost 0 bases, J lost 6 bases, and 5 bases stayed unmatched. This CDR3 has 15 amino acids. The CDR3 here is CASSYSTGQGKTQYF. The CDR3 coding sequence is TGTGCCAGCAGTTACTCAACAGGACAGGGGAAGACCCAGTACTTC.